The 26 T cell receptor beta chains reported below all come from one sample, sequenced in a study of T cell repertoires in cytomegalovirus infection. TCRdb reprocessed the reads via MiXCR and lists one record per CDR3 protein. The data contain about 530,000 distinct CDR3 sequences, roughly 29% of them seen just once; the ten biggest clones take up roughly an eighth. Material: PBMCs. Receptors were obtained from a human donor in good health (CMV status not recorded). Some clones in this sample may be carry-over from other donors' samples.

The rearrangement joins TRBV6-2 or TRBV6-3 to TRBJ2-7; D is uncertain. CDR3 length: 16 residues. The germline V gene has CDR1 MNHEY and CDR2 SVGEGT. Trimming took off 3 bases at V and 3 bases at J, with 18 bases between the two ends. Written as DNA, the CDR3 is TGTGCCAGCAGTTATGATCCGGGCGGCCGTCTCTACGAGCAGTACGTC. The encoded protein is CASSYDPGGRLYEQYV.

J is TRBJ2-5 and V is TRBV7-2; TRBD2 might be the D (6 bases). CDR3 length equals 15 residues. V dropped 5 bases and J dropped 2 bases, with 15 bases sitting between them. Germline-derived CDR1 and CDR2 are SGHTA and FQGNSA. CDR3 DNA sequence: TGTGCCAGCAGCGTAACGCGGGATATACAAGAGACCCAGTACTTC. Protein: CASSVTRDIQETQYF.

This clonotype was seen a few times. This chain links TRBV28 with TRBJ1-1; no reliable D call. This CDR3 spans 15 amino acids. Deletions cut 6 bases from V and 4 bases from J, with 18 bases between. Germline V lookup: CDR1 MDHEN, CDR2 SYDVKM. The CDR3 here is CASSPPGGWGTEAFF. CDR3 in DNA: TGTGCCAGCAGCCCTCCGGGTGGGTGGGGCACTGAAGCTTTCTTT. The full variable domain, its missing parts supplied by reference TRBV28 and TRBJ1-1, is DVKVTQSSRYLVKRTGEKVFLECVQDMDHENMFWYRQDPGLGLRLIYFSYDVKMKEKGDIPEGYSVSREKKERFSLILESASTNQTSMYLCASSPPGGWGTEAFFGQGTRLTVV.

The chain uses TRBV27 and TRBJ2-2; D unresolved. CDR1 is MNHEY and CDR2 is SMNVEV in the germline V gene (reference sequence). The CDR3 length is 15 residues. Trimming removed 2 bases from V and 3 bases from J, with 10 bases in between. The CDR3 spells CASSLGVKDTGELFF. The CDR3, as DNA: TGTGCCAGCAGTTTAGGGGTCAAAGACACCGGGGAGCTGTTTTTT.

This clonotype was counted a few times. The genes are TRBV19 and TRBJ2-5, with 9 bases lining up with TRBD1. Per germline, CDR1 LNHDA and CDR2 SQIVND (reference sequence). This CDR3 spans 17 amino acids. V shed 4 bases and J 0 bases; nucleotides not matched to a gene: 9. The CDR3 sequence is CASSTPTHRGHQETQYF. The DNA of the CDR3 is TGTGCCAGTAGTACCCCGACCCACAGGGGGCACCAAGAGACCCAGTACTTC.

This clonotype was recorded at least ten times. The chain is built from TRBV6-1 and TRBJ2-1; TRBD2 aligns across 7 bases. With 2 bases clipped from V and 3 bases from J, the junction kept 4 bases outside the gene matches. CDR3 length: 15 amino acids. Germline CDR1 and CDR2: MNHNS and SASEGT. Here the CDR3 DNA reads TGTGCCAGCAGTGAAAGTCTAGCGGTCTACAATGAGCAGTTCTTC. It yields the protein CASSESLAVYNEQFF.

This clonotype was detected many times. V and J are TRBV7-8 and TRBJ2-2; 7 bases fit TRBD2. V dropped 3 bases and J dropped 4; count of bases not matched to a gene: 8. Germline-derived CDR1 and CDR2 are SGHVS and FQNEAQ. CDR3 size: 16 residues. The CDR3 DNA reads TGTGCCAGCAGCTTTAGCGGAGGGAGGGGCACCGGGGAGCTGTTTTTT. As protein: CASSFSGGRGTGELFF.

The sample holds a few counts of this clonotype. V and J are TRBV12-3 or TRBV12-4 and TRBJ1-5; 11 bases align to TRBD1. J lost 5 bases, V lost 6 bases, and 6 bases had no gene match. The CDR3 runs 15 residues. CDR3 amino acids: CASRPGTGGDQPQHF. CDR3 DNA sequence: TGTGCCAGCAGACCCGGGACAGGGGGTGATCAGCCCCAGCATTTT.

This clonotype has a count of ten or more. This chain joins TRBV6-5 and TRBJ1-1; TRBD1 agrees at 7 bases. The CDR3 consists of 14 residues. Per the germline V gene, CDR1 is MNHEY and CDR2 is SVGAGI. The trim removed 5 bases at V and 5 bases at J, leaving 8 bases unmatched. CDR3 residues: CASSPRQGGTEAFF. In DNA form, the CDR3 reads TGTGCCAGCAGTCCCCGACAGGGAGGAACTGAAGCTTTCTTT.

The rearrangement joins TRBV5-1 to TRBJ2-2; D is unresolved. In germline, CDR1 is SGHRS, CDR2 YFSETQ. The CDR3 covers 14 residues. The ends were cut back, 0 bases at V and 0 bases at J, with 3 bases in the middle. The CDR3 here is CASSLEPNTGELFF. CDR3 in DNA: TGCGCCAGCAGCTTGGAACCGAACACCGGGGAGCTGTTTTTT.

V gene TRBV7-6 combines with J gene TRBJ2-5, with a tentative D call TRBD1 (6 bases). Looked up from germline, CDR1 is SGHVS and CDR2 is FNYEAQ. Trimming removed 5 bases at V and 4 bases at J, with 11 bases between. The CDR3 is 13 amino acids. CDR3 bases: TGTGCCAGCAGCCGGACAGTAATAGAGACCCAGTACTTC. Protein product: CASSRTVIETQYF.

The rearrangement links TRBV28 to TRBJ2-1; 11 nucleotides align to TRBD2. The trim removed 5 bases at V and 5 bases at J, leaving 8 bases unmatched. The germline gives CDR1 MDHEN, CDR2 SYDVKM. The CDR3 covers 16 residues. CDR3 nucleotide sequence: TGTGCCAGCAGTCTACGGACTAGCGGGCCCGACAATGAGCAGTTCTTC. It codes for CASSLRTSGPDNEQFF.

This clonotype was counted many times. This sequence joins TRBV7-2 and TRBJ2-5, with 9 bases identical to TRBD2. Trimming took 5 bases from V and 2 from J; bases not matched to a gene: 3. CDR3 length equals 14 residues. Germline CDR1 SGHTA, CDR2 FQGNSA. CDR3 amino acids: CASSPGLAQETQYF. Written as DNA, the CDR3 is TGTGCCAGCAGCCCCGGACTAGCGCAAGAGACCCAGTACTTC.

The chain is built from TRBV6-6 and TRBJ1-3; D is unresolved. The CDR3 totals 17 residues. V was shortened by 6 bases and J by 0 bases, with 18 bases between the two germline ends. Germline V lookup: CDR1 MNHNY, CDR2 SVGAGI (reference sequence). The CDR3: CASRTPQGRLSGNTIYF. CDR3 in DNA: TGTGCCAGCAGAACTCCGCAAGGACGGCTCTCTGGAAACACCATATATTTT.

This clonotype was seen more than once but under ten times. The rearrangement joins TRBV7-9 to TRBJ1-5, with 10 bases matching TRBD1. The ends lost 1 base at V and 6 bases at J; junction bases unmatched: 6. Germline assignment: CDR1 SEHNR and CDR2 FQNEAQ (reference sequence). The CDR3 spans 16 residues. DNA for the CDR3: TGTGCCAGCAGCTTAGACGGGACAGGGGCGACTCAGCCCCAGCATTTT. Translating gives CASSLDGTGATQPQHF.

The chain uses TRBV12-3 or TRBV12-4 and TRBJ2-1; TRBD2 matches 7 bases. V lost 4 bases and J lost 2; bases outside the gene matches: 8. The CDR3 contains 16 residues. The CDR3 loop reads CASSYLGGSPYNEQFF. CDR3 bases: TGTGCCAGCAGTTACCTAGGCGGGAGCCCCTACAATGAGCAGTTCTTC.

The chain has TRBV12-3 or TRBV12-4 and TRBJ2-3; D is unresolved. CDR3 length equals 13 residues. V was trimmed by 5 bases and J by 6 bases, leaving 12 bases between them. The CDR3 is CASSAIRTDTQYF. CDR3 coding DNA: TGTGCCAGCAGTGCGATTCGGACGGATACGCAGTATTTT.

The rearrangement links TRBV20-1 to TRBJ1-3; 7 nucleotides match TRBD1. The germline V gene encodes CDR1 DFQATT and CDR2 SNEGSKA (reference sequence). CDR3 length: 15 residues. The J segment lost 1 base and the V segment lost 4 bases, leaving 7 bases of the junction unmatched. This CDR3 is CSAIEGRGSGNTIYF. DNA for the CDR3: TGCAGTGCTATAGAGGGCAGGGGGTCTGGAAACACCATATATTTT.

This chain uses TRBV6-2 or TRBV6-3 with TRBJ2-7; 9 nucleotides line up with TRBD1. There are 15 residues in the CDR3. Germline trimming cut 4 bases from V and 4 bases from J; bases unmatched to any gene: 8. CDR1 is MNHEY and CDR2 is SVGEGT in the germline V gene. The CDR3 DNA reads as TGTGCCAGCAGTTCATCCGGGACAGGGTTATACGAGCAGTACGTC. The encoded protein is CASSSSGTGLYEQYV.

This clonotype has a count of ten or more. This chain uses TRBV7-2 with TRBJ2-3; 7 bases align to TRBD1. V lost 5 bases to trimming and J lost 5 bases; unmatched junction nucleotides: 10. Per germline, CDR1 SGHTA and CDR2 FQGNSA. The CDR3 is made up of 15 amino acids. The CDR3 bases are TGTGCCAGCAGCCGAACAGGGGTCGATAAAGATACGCAGTATTTT. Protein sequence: CASSRTGVDKDTQYF.

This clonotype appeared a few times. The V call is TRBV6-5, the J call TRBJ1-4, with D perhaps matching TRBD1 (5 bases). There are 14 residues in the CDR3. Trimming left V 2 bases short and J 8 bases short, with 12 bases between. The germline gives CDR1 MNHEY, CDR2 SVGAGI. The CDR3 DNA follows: TGTGCCAGCAGTTACGGGGGAGTTGAGGAAAAACTGTTTTTT. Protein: CASSYGGVEEKLFF.

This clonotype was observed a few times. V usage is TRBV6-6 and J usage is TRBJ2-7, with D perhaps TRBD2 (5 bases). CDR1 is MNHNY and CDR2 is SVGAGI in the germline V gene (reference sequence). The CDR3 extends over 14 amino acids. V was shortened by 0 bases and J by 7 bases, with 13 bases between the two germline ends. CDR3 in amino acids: CASSYSTSTGEQYV. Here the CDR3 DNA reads TGTGCCAGCAGTTACTCCACTAGTACTGGGGAGCAGTACGTC.

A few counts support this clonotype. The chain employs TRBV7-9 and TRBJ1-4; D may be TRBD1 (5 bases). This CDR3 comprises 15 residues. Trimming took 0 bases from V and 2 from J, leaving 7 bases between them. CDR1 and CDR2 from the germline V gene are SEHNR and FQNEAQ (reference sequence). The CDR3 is CASSLASGTNEKLFF. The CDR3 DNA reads TGTGCCAGCAGCTTAGCTTCAGGGACTAATGAAAAACTGTTTTTT.

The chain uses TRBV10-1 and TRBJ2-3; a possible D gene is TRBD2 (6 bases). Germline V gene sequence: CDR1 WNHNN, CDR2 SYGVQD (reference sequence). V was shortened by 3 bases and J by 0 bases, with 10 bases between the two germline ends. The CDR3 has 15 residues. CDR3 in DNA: TGCGCCAGCAGTGAAAGCGGGTCTAGCACAGATACGCAGTATTTT. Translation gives CASSESGSSTDTQYF.

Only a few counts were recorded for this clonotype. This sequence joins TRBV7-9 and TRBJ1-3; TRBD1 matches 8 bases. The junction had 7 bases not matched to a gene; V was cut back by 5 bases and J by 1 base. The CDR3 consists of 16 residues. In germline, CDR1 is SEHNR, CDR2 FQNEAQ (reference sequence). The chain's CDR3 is CASSLGQGASGNTIYF. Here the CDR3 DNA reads TGTGCCAGCAGCCTAGGACAGGGAGCATCTGGAAACACCATATATTTT. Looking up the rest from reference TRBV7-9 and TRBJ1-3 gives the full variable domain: DTGVSQNPRHKITKRGQNVTFRCDPISEHNRLYWYRQTLGQGPEFLTYFQNEAQLEKSRLLSDRFSAERPKGSFSTLEIQRTEQGDSAMYLCASSLGQGASGNTIYFGEGSWLTVV.

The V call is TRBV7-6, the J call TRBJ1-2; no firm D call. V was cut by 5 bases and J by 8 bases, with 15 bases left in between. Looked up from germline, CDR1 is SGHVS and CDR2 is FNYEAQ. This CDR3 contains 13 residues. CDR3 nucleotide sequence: TGTGCCAGCAGCCATACGCGTCCCAGGGGCTACACCTTC. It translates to CASSHTRPRGYTF.